These 9 T cell receptor beta chains share one sample of origin, sequenced in a study of human T cells and chemical hapten exposure. TCRdb processed the RACE reads anew with MiXCR; each CDR3 protein has one entry. Of approximately 120,000 distinct CDR3 sequences listed, roughly a tenth are singletons. Time point reported: patch test 2, 6 weeks after DPC sensitization. Sample treatment: therapeutic diphenylcyclopropenone sensitization with weekly scalp DPC. The sequences come from whole blood, collected in connection with sensitization to the hapten diphenylcyclopropenone (DPC). Receptors originate from a woman between 40 and 55 years old with alopecia areata. Some clones in this sample may be carry-over from other donors' samples.

The rearrangement joins TRBV6-2 or TRBV6-3 to TRBJ1-4; 9 bases agree with TRBD1. The germline CDR1 and CDR2 sequences are MNHEY and SVGEGT. CDR3 length: 13 amino acids. The junction had 1 base not matched to a gene; V was cut back by 6 bases and J by 5 bases. In DNA form, the CDR3 reads TGTGCCAGCAGAGGGACAGGGAATGAAAAACTGTTTTTT. Amino acid sequence: CASRGTGNEKLFF.

This clonotype was counted many times. The chain joins TRBV14 to TRBJ1-2; D not certain. V was pared by 0 bases and J by 6 bases, with 8 bases between. Germline CDR1 reads SGHDN; CDR2 reads FVKESK. The CDR3 totals 13 residues. CDR3 sequence (DNA): TGTGCCAGCAGCCAAGAATGGAATGATGGCTACACCTTC. The encoded protein is CASSQEWNDGYTF.

This clonotype was picked up many times. The chain has TRBV6-2 or TRBV6-3 and TRBJ2-1; no clear D. The length of the CDR3 is 16 residues. V gave up 3 bases and J gave up 1 base, with 13 bases separating them. Germline V gene lookup returns CDR1 MNHEY and CDR2 SVGEGT. CDR3 bases: TGTGCCAGCAGTTATTTAAACGGCCCGTCCTACAATGAGCAGTTCTTC. As protein: CASSYLNGPSYNEQFF.

This clonotype came up many times. The chain links TRBV28 to TRBJ2-7; D call uncertain. This CDR3 spans 14 amino acids. From germline, CDR1 is MDHEN and CDR2 SYDVKM. Deletions cut 6 bases from V and 6 bases from J, with 18 bases between. The CDR3 coding sequence is TGTGCCAGCAGCCCCCCTGACATTCCCTTCGAGCAGTACTTC. Translating gives CASSPPDIPFEQYF.

This clonotype was picked up many times. The V gene is TRBV5-6, the J gene TRBJ2-7, with unresolved D. V was clipped by 4 bases and J by 11 bases, with 16 bases between them. The CDR3 is 12 amino acids. Germline CDR1 reads SGHDT; CDR2 reads YYEEEE. CDR3 nucleotides: TGTGCCAGCAGCCTACCTACCGGAGCGAAGTACTTC. Translation gives CASSLPTGAKYF.

This chain links TRBV7-9 with TRBJ2-7, with D tentatively TRBD1 or TRBD2 (5 bases each). Trimming pared 3 bases from V and 3 bases from J, leaving 15 bases between. CDR1 SEHNR and CDR2 FQNEAQ come from the germline V gene (reference sequence). The CDR3 runs 15 residues. The CDR3 reads CASSFSGAGIYEQYF. CDR3 DNA sequence: TGTGCCAGCAGCTTCTCCGGGGCCGGGATCTACGAGCAGTACTTC.

This clonotype occurred many times. The rearrangement joins TRBV4-1 to TRBJ2-5, with TRBD1 matching over 7 bases. V shed 4 bases, J shed 4 bases, and the junction held 12 bases outside the gene matches. This CDR3 is built from 16 residues. The germline gives CDR1 MGHRA, CDR2 YSYEKL. CDR3 nucleotides: TGCGCCAGCAGCCCCACAGGGGTCCTAGCCACAGAGACCCAGTACTTC. It codes for CASSPTGVLATETQYF.

This clonotype showed up just a few times. The chain joins TRBV3-1 to TRBJ1-5, with unresolved D. Looked up from germline, CDR1 is LGHDT and CDR2 is YNNKEL (reference sequence). The CDR3 contains 16 residues. V shed 1 base and J shed 2 bases, with 12 bases lying between them. The chain's CDR3 is CASSQGSGIGNQPQHF. In nucleotides, the CDR3 is TGTGCCAGCAGCCAAGGGTCCGGGATTGGCAATCAGCCCCAGCATTTT.

In its sample, this clonotype was seen a few times. The chain joins TRBV20-1 to TRBJ2-7; D ambiguous. CDR1 is DFQATT and CDR2 is SNEGSKA in the germline V gene (reference sequence). Trimming pared 5 bases from V and 2 bases from J, leaving 10 bases between. The CDR3 spans 12 residues. Here the CDR3 reads CSAGRSAYEQYF. CDR3 DNA: TGCAGTGCTGGGCGTTCGGCCTACGAGCAGTACTTC.